The rows below give T cell receptor beta chains drawn from one sample of a study of Ad26.COV2.S vaccination and SARS-CoV-2 variants. The repertoire was sequenced with immunoSEQ multiplex PCR; TCRdb's copy has only in-frame clones and lacks some. The sample lists 300,000 to 400,000 clones, about 88% occurring once. The sample in question was peripheral blood, obtained in a trial of Ad26.COV2.S vaccine versus placebo. The receptors stem from a person between 18 and 60 years old who received the Ad26.COV2.S COVID-19 vaccine or a placebo. Each CDR3 is given with its conserved first and last residue. Fields, in order: J gene, V gene, clone size, D gene, CDR3 DNA, CDR3 protein. D genes are given only for firm matches. The size field is filled for only some rows; it gives once, few, many or a size class.

TRBJ1-2,TRBV7-2,.,.,TGTGCCAGCAGCGCCAATCGGGGGTATGGCTACACCTTC,CASSANRGYGYTF
TRBJ2-3,TRBV30,.,TRBD1,TGTGCCTGTACCTCGGACAGGGGCACAGATACGCAGTATTTT,CACTSDRGTDTQYF
TRBJ2-1,TRBV11-2,.,.,TGTGCCAGCAGCTTAGCTTTTAGGCCCACAAGCTCCTACAATGAGCAGTTCTTC,CASSLAFRPTSSYNEQFF
TRBJ1-1,TRBV20-1,.,.,TGCAGTGCTAGTTGGACGGGAAACACTGAAGCTTTCTTT,CSASWTGNTEAFF
TRBJ2-5,TRBV7-2,.,.,TGTGCCAGCAGCTCCTTACAGAGCGGGGAGACCCAGTACTTC,CASSSLQSGETQYF
TRBJ2-1,TRBV9,.,.,TGTGCCAGCAGCGTAGGGGGGGATCTAACCTACAATGAGCAGTTCTTC,CASSVGGDLTYNEQFF
TRBJ1-4,TRBV5-1,.,.,TGCGCCAGCAGCTTGCTCGCCAGGGCAAAGGCTAATGAAAAACTGTTTTTT,CASSLLARAKANEKLFF
TRBJ1-2,TRBV4-3,.,TRBD1,TGCGCCAGCAGCCAAGGGGACAGGGCTAACTATGGCTACACCTTC,CASSQGDRANYGYTF
TRBJ1-1,TRBV5-4,once,.,TGTGCCAGCAGCCCCCGCTTGGGGGGGCTGACCCGAGCTTTCTTT,CASSPRLGGLTRAFF
TRBJ2-7,TRBV11-2,.,TRBD1,TGTGCCAGCAGCGGTCTGGACAGGGTTAAGTACGAGCAGTACTTC,CASSGLDRVKYEQYF
TRBJ2-1,TRBV28,.,.,TGTGCCAGCAATCTACTAGGCTCCTACAATGAGCAGTTCTTC,CASNLLGSYNEQFF
TRBJ2-3,TRBV5-6,.,TRBD2,TGTGCCAGCAGCTTAGGTAGCGGGGCCTACACAGATACGCAGTATTTT,CASSLGSGAYTDTQYF
TRBJ1-2,TRBV7-9,once,.,TGTGCCAGCAGCTTTGGTGGGGACTATGGCTACACCTTC,CASSFGGDYGYTF
TRBJ2-2,TRBV4-1,.,TRBD2,TGCGCCAGCAGCCAAGAGGAACTAGCGGGAGGGCCAGCCGGGGAGCTGTTTTTT,CASSQEELAGGPAGELFF
TRBJ1-4,TRBV5-8,.,TRBD1,TGTGCCAGCAGCTTGACCGGGACAGCGATAAATGAAAAACTGTTTTTT,CASSLTGTAINEKLFF
TRBJ1-2,TRBV6-5,.,.,TGTGCCAGCAGTCCTGGACATGAGGGAGGCTACACCTTC,CASSPGHEGGYTF
TRBJ1-2,TRBV19,.,TRBD1,TGTGCCAGTAGTACGTGGACAGGGGAGGGTGTTGGCTACACCTTC,CASSTWTGEGVGYTF
TRBJ2-1,TRBV28,.,.,TGTGCCAGCAGAGGAATAAGTGACAATGAGCAGTTCTTC,CASRGISDNEQFF
TRBJ1-3,TRBV30,.,TRBD1,TGTGCCTGGAGCGGACAGGGTCCCCTTCTTACTGGAAACACCATATATTTT,CAWSGQGPLLTGNTIYF
TRBJ2-1,TRBV3-1/TRBV3-2,.,.,TGTGCCAGCAGCCGAGGGACTCGGAACAATGAGCAGTTCTTC,CASSRGTRNNEQFF
TRBJ2-2,TRBV7-3,few,.,TGTGCCAGCAGCTCGCAGATGAACACCGGGGAGCTGTTTTTT,CASSSQMNTGELFF
TRBJ2-1,TRBV6-6,.,.,TGTGCCAGCAGTTATACTCAGGGGCTAACGTTCTTC,CASSYTQGLTFF
TRBJ2-3,TRBV7-3,.,.,TGTGCCAGCAGCCCCGAACTTGATACGCAGTATTTT,CASSPELDTQYF
TRBJ2-6,TRBV6-1,.,.,TGTGCCAGCAGTGAATACGGTGGGGCCAACGTCCTGACTTTC,CASSEYGGANVLTF
TRBJ1-5,TRBV5-1,.,.,TGCGCCAGCAGCTGGGAGGGGGGGCGAAATCAGCCCCAGCATTTT,CASSWEGGRNQPQHF
TRBJ2-3,TRBV5-1,.,.,TGCGCCAGCAGGGGACGGGACACAGATACGCAGTATTTT,CASRGRDTDTQYF
TRBJ1-1,TRBV12-3/TRBV12-4,.,.,TGTGCCAGCAGCCAGCAGCTCAACACTGAAGCTTTCTTT,CASSQQLNTEAFF
TRBJ1-5,TRBV19,.,TRBD1,TGTGCCAGTAGGCTAGGGACAGGCGGGGGTCAGCCCCAGCATTTT,CASRLGTGGGQPQHF
TRBJ2-7,TRBV6-5,.,TRBD1,TGTGCCAGCAGTTACCGCAGGACAGGGTCCTACGAGCAGTACTTC,CASSYRRTGSYEQYF
TRBJ1-5,TRBV18,few,TRBD1,TGTGCCAGCTCACCAGCTACAGGGGGCCGCAATCAGCCCCAGCATTTT,CASSPATGGRNQPQHF
TRBJ1-1,TRBV9,.,.,TGTGCCAGCAGCGTAGATCTGGAAGTGAACACTGAAGCTTTCTTT,CASSVDLEVNTEAFF
TRBJ2-1,TRBV7-9,.,TRBD2,TGTGCCAGCAGTTCGAGCGGGAGGGGACTCTACAATGAGCAGTTCTTC,CASSSSGRGLYNEQFF
TRBJ1-5,TRBV4-3,.,.,TGCGCCAGCAGCCAATTTGAGGGTCAGCCCCAGCATTTT,CASSQFEGQPQHF
TRBJ2-1,TRBV6-2/TRBV6-3,.,.,TGTGCCAGCAGTCCGATCGTGGGTCAGTTCGGTGAGCAGTTCTTC,CASSPIVGQFGEQFF
TRBJ1-1,TRBV3-1/TRBV3-2,.,.,TGTGCCAGCAGCCCCGACGAGGGAGTGTACACTGAAGCTTTCTTT,CASSPDEGVYTEAFF
TRBJ2-1,TRBV4-3,.,TRBD2,TGCGCCAGCAGCCCCCCAACTAGCGGCCCCTACAATGAGCAGTTCTTC,CASSPPTSGPYNEQFF
TRBJ2-2,TRBV19,.,.,TGTGCCAGTAGTATAGTTCCAGGGCTACCCGGGGAGCTGTTTTTT,CASSIVPGLPGELFF
TRBJ1-3,TRBV9,.,.,TGTGCCAGCAGCCCGCATGCTGGAAACACCATATATTTT,CASSPHAGNTIYF
TRBJ1-1,TRBV19,.,.,TGTGCCAGTACCCAAGTAGGGACACTTTCGACCTTGAACACTGAAGCTTTCTTT,CASTQVGTLSTLNTEAFF
TRBJ1-4,TRBV28,.,.,TGTGCCAGCAGGACCCCCGGACAGCCACGGAATGAAAAACTGTTTTTT,CASRTPGQPRNEKLFF
TRBJ1-5,TRBV4-3,once,TRBD1,TGCGCCAGCAGCCAGGTGACAGGGCGAAATCAGCCCCAGCATTTT,CASSQVTGRNQPQHF
TRBJ2-7,TRBV18,few,.,TGTGCCAGCTCACCCCAGTTGGGGCCCTACGAGCAGTACTTC,CASSPQLGPYEQYF
TRBJ1-5,TRBV6-2/TRBV6-3,once,.,TGTGCCAGCAGTTACGGTAACAGGAATCAGCCCCAGCATTTT,CASSYGNRNQPQHF
TRBJ2-1,TRBV5-1,.,TRBD1,TGCGCCAGCAGCTTAGGGACAGGGGAAACTGAGCAGTTCTTC,CASSLGTGETEQFF
TRBJ2-7,TRBV4-3,.,TRBD1,TGCGCCAGCAGCCTATGGACAGGGGGCTACGAGCAGTACTTC,CASSLWTGGYEQYF